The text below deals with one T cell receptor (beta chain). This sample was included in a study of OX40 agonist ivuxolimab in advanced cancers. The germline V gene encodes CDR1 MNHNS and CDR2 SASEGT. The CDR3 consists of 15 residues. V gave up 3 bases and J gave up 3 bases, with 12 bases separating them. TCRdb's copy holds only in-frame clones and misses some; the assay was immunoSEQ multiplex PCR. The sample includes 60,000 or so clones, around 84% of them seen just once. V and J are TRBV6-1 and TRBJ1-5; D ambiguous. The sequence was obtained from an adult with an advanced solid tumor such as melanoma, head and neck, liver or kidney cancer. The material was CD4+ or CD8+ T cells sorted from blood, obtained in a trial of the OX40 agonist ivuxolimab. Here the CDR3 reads CASSDNSGYNQPQHF. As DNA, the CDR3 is TGTGCCAGCAGTGACAATTCGGGGTACAATCAGCCCCAGCATTTT.